This passage covers 18 T cell receptor beta chains from one sample sequenced in a study of siplizumab effects on memory and regulatory T cells. Generated by immunoSEQ multiplex PCR, the TCRdb table keeps only in-frame clones and is missing some. The table shows over 95,000 clones, with roughly 93% occurring only once. The sequenced sample was non-Treg CD4+ T cells sorted from blood. These receptors came from a human donor in good health.

The rearrangement links TRBV5-4 to TRBJ1-4, with 7 bases lining up with TRBD1. The CDR3 sequence is 14 residues long. The germline V gene encodes CDR1 SGHNT and CDR2 YYREEE (reference sequence). The V and J ends lost 5 bases and 5 bases, in that order; junction bases with no gene match: 6. The CDR3 here is CASRPDRENEKLFF. CDR3 DNA: TGTGCCAGCAGGCCTGACAGGGAGAATGAAAAACTGTTTTTT.

The chain uses TRBV6-1 and TRBJ2-3; D tentatively reads TRBD1 or TRBD2 (7 bases each). The germline V gene has CDR1 MNHNS and CDR2 SASEGT. V was clipped by 6 bases and J by 6 bases, with 19 bases between them. The CDR3 has 15 amino acids. In DNA, the CDR3 is TGTGCCAGCAGCCAGGTGGCAGGGGGAGGGGATACGCAGTATTTT. Translation gives CASSQVAGGGDTQYF.

The V call is TRBV5-6, the J call TRBJ1-5; TRBD1 matches at 8 bases. The germline gives CDR1 SGHDT, CDR2 YYEEEE. This CDR3 contains 16 residues. Trimming removed 3 bases from V and 6 bases from J; junction bases left unmatched: 11. The CDR3 loop is CASSWGTGGGTQPQHF. In DNA, the CDR3 is TGTGCCAGCAGCTGGGGTACAGGGGGAGGAACTCAGCCCCAGCATTTT.

This chain uses TRBV7-9 with TRBJ2-7; D is undetermined. The germline V gene encodes CDR1 SEHNR and CDR2 FQNEAQ (reference sequence). This CDR3 contains 11 residues. Trimming pared 8 bases from V and 5 bases from J, leaving 10 bases between. CDR3 loop: CASVIDNEQYF. DNA for the CDR3: TGTGCCAGCGTCATAGACAACGAGCAGTACTTC.

As concerns this clone: At one of its ends the junction is not consistent with the germline gene, which may arise from a read error. The rearrangement links TRBV7-2 to TRBJ1-6; no firm D call. CDR3 length: 13 residues. Germline V gene sequence: CDR1 SGHTA, CDR2 FQGNSA. The CDR3 DNA sequence: TGTGCCAGCACCGCGCAGAGGAACACGCTGGAATCCTTT. This sequence encodes CASTAQRNTLESF.

The chain combines TRBV4-1 with TRBJ2-1; D tentatively fits TRBD1 or TRBD2 (6 bases each). CDR1 MGHRA and CDR2 YSYEKL come from the germline V gene. CDR3 length equals 18 residues. V was trimmed by 1 base and J by 4 bases, leaving 20 bases between them. DNA for the CDR3: TGCGCCAGCAGCCAAGCCCCTACGGGGGCCTACAGGTACAATGAGCAGTTCTTC. This gives the protein CASSQAPTGAYRYNEQFF.

This chain joins TRBV6-1 and TRBJ1-5; D uncertain. Trimming left V 2 bases short and J 12 bases short, with 8 bases between. CDR3 length: 11 residues. Per the germline V gene, CDR1 is MNHNS and CDR2 is SASEGT. The CDR3 spells CASSESTFQHF. The DNA of the CDR3 is TGTGCCAGCAGTGAAAGCACGTTCCAGCATTTT.

J is TRBJ1-3 and V is TRBV6-5; no clear D gene. Looked up from germline, CDR1 is MNHEY and CDR2 is SVGAGI. This CDR3 contains 15 residues. V was trimmed by 0 bases and J by 2 bases, leaving 8 bases between them. The CDR3 loop reads CASSYSTGAGNTIYF. In DNA, the CDR3 is TGTGCCAGCAGTTACTCGACCGGGGCTGGAAACACCATATATTTT.

J is TRBJ1-6 and V is TRBV7-2, with D hard to call. Germline-derived CDR1 and CDR2 are SGHTA and FQGNSA. V lost 1 base to trimming and J lost 7 bases, with 8 bases between them. CDR3 size: 14 residues. CDR3 coding DNA: TGTGCCAGCAGCTTAGGGACTACCAATTCACCCCTCCACTTT. Encoded protein: CASSLGTTNSPLHF.

This CDR3 reads CASSPTSGTDTQYF. The CDR3 coding sequence is TGCGCCAGCAGCCCGACTAGCGGCACAGATACGCAGTATTTT. This sequence joins TRBV5-1 and TRBJ2-3, with TRBD2 matching over 8 bases. Germline V gene lookup returns CDR1 SGHRS and CDR2 YFSETQ. The length of the CDR3 is 14 residues. With 4 bases clipped from V and 1 base from J, the junction kept 2 bases outside the gene matches.

This clone was recorded a few times. V and J are TRBV6-1 and TRBJ2-3; TRBD2 is a possible D gene (6 bases). Germline V gene data show CDR1 as MNHNS and CDR2 as SASEGT. The CDR3 length is 14 residues. The V end was cut by 9 bases, the J end by 6 bases, with 19 bases between. CDR3 sequence (DNA): TGTGCCAGTTTGCGGGGTCGGGTCGAGGATACGCAGTATTTT. Residues: CASLRGRVEDTQYF.

The rearrangement links TRBV5-1 to TRBJ1-2; no reliable D call. V shed 1 base and J shed 5 bases, with 9 bases lying between them. The CDR3 spans 13 residues. Per germline, CDR1 SGHRS and CDR2 YFSETQ. The DNA for the CDR3 is TGCGCCAGCAGCTTGACGTCAGAATATGGCTACACCTTC. Its translation: CASSLTSEYGYTF.

V gene TRBV7-2 combines with J gene TRBJ1-1; a possible D gene is TRBD1 (5 bases). Germline lookup yields CDR1 SGHTA and CDR2 FQGNSA. CDR3 length: 14 amino acids. V lost 5 bases and J lost 1, with 11 bases in between. Here the CDR3 reads CASSRGRGNTEAFF. The CDR3 bases are TGTGCCAGCAGCCGGGGACGCGGGAACACTGAAGCTTTCTTT.

The chain is built from TRBV6-1 and TRBJ1-1; D is perhaps TRBD1 (5 bases). CDR3 length: 14 residues. V was cut by 8 bases and J by 6 bases, with 19 bases left in between. Germline V CDR1 and CDR2: MNHNS, SASEGT. CDR3 region: CASGRGLASAEAFF. CDR3 DNA sequence: TGTGCCAGCGGGCGGGGGTTGGCGTCGGCTGAAGCTTTCTTT.

J is TRBJ1-1 and V is TRBV11-3; unclear D gene. Trimming cost V 2 bases and J 1 base, with 5 bases left between them. The germline V gene has CDR1 SGHNT and CDR2 YENEEA. CDR3 length: 13 amino acids. The CDR3 sequence: CASSLLRNTEAFF. The CDR3 DNA follows: TGTGCCAGCAGCTTATTACGGAACACTGAAGCTTTCTTT.

This chain joins TRBV10-3 and TRBJ2-3; 10 nucleotides agree with TRBD2. CDR3 length: 17 amino acids. CDR1 and CDR2 (germline): ENHRY, SYGVKD. V gave up 3 bases and J gave up 0 bases; unmatched junction bases: 6. The CDR3 region is CAISDPSGGSSTDTQYF. Written as DNA, the CDR3 is TGTGCCATCAGTGATCCTAGCGGGGGATCTAGCACAGATACGCAGTATTTT.

In this sample, this clone turned up once. The chain is built from TRBV19 and TRBJ1-6, with 10 bases matching TRBD1. Trimming removed 5 bases from V and 8 bases from J; junction bases left unmatched: 9. CDR1 and CDR2 from the germline V gene are LNHDA and SQIVND (reference sequence). CDR3 length: 16 residues. The chain's CDR3 is CASSDTGQGMHSPLHF. The CDR3 DNA sequence: TGTGCCAGTAGTGACACGGGACAGGGGATGCATTCACCCCTCCACTTT. Drawing the rest from reference TRBV19 and TRBJ1-6, the complete variable domain is DGGITQSPKYLFRKEGQNVTLSCEQNLNHDAMYWYRQDPGQGLRLIYYSQIVNDFQKGDIAEGYSVSREKKESFPLTVTSAQKNPTAFYLCASSDTGQGMHSPLHFGNGTRLTVT.

V usage is TRBV5-1 and J usage is TRBJ1-6; D perhaps matches TRBD1 (5 bases). CDR1 and CDR2 (germline): SGHRS, YFSETQ. V shed 3 bases and J shed 5 bases, with 12 bases lying between them. The CDR3 has 15 amino acids. The CDR3 here is CASSSQGADNSPLHF. The CDR3 coding sequence is TGCGCCAGCAGCTCCCAAGGGGCAGATAATTCACCCCTCCACTTT.